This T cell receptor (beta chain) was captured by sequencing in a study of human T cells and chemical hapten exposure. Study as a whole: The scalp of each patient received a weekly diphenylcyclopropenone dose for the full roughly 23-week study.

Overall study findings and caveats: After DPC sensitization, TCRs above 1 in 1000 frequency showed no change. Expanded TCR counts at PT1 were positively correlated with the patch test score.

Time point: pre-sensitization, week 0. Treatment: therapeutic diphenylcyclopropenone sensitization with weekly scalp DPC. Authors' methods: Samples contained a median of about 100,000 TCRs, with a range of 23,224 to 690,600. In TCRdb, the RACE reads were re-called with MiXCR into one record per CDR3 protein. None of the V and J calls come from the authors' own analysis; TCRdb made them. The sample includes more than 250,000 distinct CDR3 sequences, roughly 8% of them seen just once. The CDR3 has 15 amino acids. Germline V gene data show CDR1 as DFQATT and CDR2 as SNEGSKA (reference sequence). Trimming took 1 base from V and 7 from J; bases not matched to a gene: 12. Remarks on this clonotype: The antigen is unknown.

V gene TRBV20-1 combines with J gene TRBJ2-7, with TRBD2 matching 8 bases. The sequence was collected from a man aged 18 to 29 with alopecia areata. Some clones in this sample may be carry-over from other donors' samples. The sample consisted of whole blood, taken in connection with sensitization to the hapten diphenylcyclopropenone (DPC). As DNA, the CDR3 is TGCAGTGCTAGAGGTGGAACTAGCGGTCCTTTGGAGCAGTACTTC. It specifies CSARGGTSGPLEQYF.